Described below is a single TCR beta chain sequence and its context. Its antigen remains unknown. Since a much larger clone is just one base distant, this may be a read error. Using a constant-region primer together with ProtoScript II reverse transcriptase, TCR beta cDNA was made from about 500 ng of total RNA. Nested multiplex PCR, run for three rounds with slightly modified ARM-PCR, yielded TCR beta libraries. TCRdb used MiXCR to reprocess the multiplex PCR reads, holding one entry per CDR3 protein. The repertoire includes more than 100,000 distinct CDR3 sequences, 65% of them detected once, and approximately 9.9% sits in the top ten. The data are from a study of tumor-infiltrating lymphocytes in primary liver carcinoma. Co-extraction yielded RNA and DNA from 20-30 mg of unsorted bulk tissue. Each tumor was sampled at four poles and its centre. General study findings and limits: Detection in all five tumor regions applied to only about 7.5-25% of top clones. Relative to tumor region pairs, the tumor-adjacent and tumor-blood pairs showed overlap that was lower.

Sequenced input: liver tumor tissue from sampling region 1. The subset was: tumor region T1, superior pole. This clonotype originated in a woman aged 60-70 years with primary liver carcinoma and hepatitis B virus infection.

The CDR3 is CASSTGISAYNEQFF. In DNA, the CDR3 is TGCGCCAGTTCCACGGGGATAAGCGCCTACAATGAGCAGTTCTTC. J is TRBJ2-1 and V is TRBV10-2, with D tentatively TRBD2 (5 bases). V lost 9 bases and J lost 2, with 17 bases in between. CDR1 is WSHSY, CDR2 SAAADI, per germline. CDR3 size: 15 residues.